This TCR beta chain was captured in a study of blood T cell repertoires in COVID-19 (dated by TCRdb to the early 2020s). The study in broad terms: Collaborator samples came from the United States, Italy and Spain and covered acute and convalescent phases of COVID-19. The material from the prospective study consisted of cDNA or gDNA derived from T cells, B-cell-depleted T cells, or PBMCs. The dataset comprised deeply sampled blood TCRbeta repertoires from subjects exposed to, actively infected with, or recovered from COVID-19. The repertoires were released in a freely available public database intended as a resource for research on the immune response to SARS-CoV-2. The samples were drawn from the first 160 participants of the ongoing ImmuneRACE study and from 950 to 1,500 subjects provided by 6 global collaborators. The sample metadata nearly always contained a de-identified subject ID, COVID-19 status, age in years and sex. Where available, HLA class I and class II types were taken from metadata supplied by the sample provider and were not determined by assay-based typing. The paper's findings and limits, for the study overall: Clinical and demographic metadata were provided uncurated, with the amount varying by source and participant.

Whole blood was collected in K2EDTA tubes by collaborating institutions according to the institutions' own protocols. For TCRbeta analysis, collaborators shipped samples in one of three forms: frozen whole blood, isolated PBMCs, or DNA extracted from either of those sample types. Of note for this clone: The clone's antigen remains unknown. There are no base qualities to consult, and no much larger clone falls within one base.

The immunoSEQ Assay, a bias-controlled multiplex PCR, was used to amplify TCRbeta CDR3 regions from genomic DNA. The original pipeline was this. Nucleated cell counts per sample were estimated from amplification of reference gene primers within the assay. Sequence reads were collapsed and filtered to measure the absolute abundance of every unique TCRbeta CDR3 rearrangement. For each sample, productive Simpson clonality was calculated by taking the square root of Simpson's diversity index across productive rearrangements. The source is immuneACCESS, and TCRdb retained only in-frame sequences with V and J called. Part of the clones is not carried over; for the studies checked, unresolved V genes explain less than half of this, and the remainder is unexplained. The D gene and trimming were derived from the DNA, and the V and J assignments and clone size from that table. The sample has around 80,000 clones on record, around 86% of them singletons. The ten biggest clones cover roughly 27% of the sample.

V lost 7 bases and J lost 4 bases; the stretch between them is 4 bases long. In the germline V gene, CDR1 corresponds to SNHLY and CDR2 to FYNNEI. The CDR3 sequence holds 10 residues, the cysteine and phenylalanine included. Only CDR3 DNA remains: 30 bases, in frame from the first base. Sequencing was done on a sample of peripheral blood. The rearrangement combines TRBV2 with TRBJ1-1, with the D gene not confidently named. This TCR derives from a human donor in a cohort sampled during active COVID-19. At the DNA level, the sequence is TGTGCCAGCATCGGCACTGAAGCTTTCTTT. Translated, it gives CASIGTEAFF.